The clone carrying this T cell receptor (beta chain) was detected only once. Antigen: not known. A much larger clone is a single base away; this may be a read error. The germline CDR1 and CDR2 sequences are MNHNS and SASEGT. There are 15 residues in the CDR3. TCRdb recomputed calls from the multiplex PCR reads with MiXCR, one row per CDR3 protein. The sample consists of around 140,000 distinct CDR3 sequences, more than 20% of them appearing once. Samples came from axillary lymph nodes draining the breast cancer. The entry originates in a study of breast tumors, draining lymph nodes, adjacent tissues. Overall study results and limits: Findings are consistent with lymph node origin and intratumoral expansion of most tumor T cells.

The sequenced sample consisted of axillary lymph node tissue. The chain carries TRBV6-1 and TRBJ2-7; possible D gene TRBD2, 7 bases. This sequence was found in a female donor with breast cancer. Some clones in this sample may be carry-over from other donors' samples. The CDR3 protein is CASGEVGGPTYEQYF. CDR3 bases: TGTGCCAGCGGTGAAGTGGGGGGGCCCACCTACGAGCAGTACTTC.